These 30 T cell receptor beta chains were all obtained from the same sample, sequenced in a study of blood T cell repertoires in COVID-19. Sequencing used immunoSEQ multiplex PCR; TCRdb keeps in-frame clones, though not all of them. The sample carries under 15,000 clones, more than 75% recorded once. Input material: peripheral blood. These receptors were obtained from a man between 65 and 85 years old with active COVID-19.

The J gene is TRBJ2-2, the V gene TRBV12-5; 10 positions match TRBD2. The CDR3 is made up of 19 amino acids. Per the germline V gene, CDR1 is LGHNT and CDR2 is FRNRAP. Germline trimming cut 1 base from V and 3 bases from J; bases unmatched to any gene: 11. The CDR3, as DNA: TGTGCTAGTGGTTTGGATTTAGCGGGGGGCCGGGGAGACACCGGGGAGCTGTTTTTT. Translating it yields CASGLDLAGGRGDTGELFF.

This clone is a singleton in its sample. The rearrangement uses TRBV6-5 and TRBJ1-1; TRBD1 agrees at 7 bases. There are 13 residues in the CDR3. The germline V gene has CDR1 MNHEY and CDR2 SVGAGI. J lost 6 bases, V lost 6 bases, and 7 bases had no gene match. CDR3 sequence: CASSPRGIAEAFF. As DNA, the CDR3 is TGTGCCAGCAGCCCCAGGGGGATCGCTGAAGCTTTCTTT.

This sequence joins TRBV30 and TRBJ2-6; possibly TRBD1 for D (5 bases). V shed 2 bases and J shed 2 bases, with 10 bases lying between them. Germline assignment: CDR1 GTSNPN and CDR2 SVGIG (reference sequence). This CDR3 is built from 15 residues. The chain's CDR3 is CAWSWEGAGANVLTF. The CDR3 DNA is TGTGCCTGGAGTTGGGAAGGGGCTGGGGCCAACGTCCTGACTTTC.

The chain couples TRBV7-9 to TRBJ1-1; TRBD1 agrees at 7 bases. The trim removed 2 bases at V and 5 bases at J, leaving 5 bases unmatched. The germline gives CDR1 SEHNR, CDR2 FQNEAQ (reference sequence). This CDR3 is 14 amino acids long. DNA for the CDR3: TGTGCCAGCAGCTTAACAGGGGATACTACTGAAGCTTTCTTT. Its protein product is CASSLTGDTTEAFF.

This clone was seen once. The chain links TRBV15 to TRBJ1-5, with 9 nucleotides matching TRBD1. This CDR3 spans 17 amino acids. The germline V gene encodes CDR1 LNHNV and CDR2 YYDKDF (reference sequence). J gave up 6 bases and V 0 bases, and 9 bases lay outside the gene matches. The CDR3 region is CATSRDLTGGFGQPQHF. In DNA form, the CDR3 reads TGTGCCACCAGCAGAGATCTAACAGGGGGCTTCGGTCAGCCCCAGCATTTT.

This clone was counted a single time. The chain uses TRBV7-6 and TRBJ1-3; 10 positions match TRBD1. The germline V gene has CDR1 SGHVS and CDR2 FNYEAQ. V gave up 4 bases and J gave up 2 bases; unmatched junction bases: 5. This CDR3 is 16 amino acids long. The CDR3 bases are TGTGCCAGCAGCTCACAGACAGGGGGCACTGGAAACACCATATATTTT. Amino acid sequence: CASSSQTGGTGNTIYF.

The gene calls are TRBV6-5 and TRBJ2-5, with TRBD1 matching over 8 bases. Germline CDR1 is MNHEY and CDR2 is SVGAGI. The V and J ends lost 2 bases and 6 bases, in that order; junction bases with no gene match: 8. This CDR3 spans 15 amino acids. CDR3 amino acids: CASSYTDRAGQTQYF. For the CDR3, the DNA is TGTGCCAGCAGTTACACGGACAGGGCGGGGCAGACCCAGTACTTC.

The rearrangement uses TRBV19 and TRBJ1-1; D may be TRBD1 (5 bases). CDR3 length: 16 residues. The germline V gene encodes CDR1 LNHDA and CDR2 SQIVND (reference sequence). V gave up 7 bases and J gave up 2 bases, with 20 bases separating them. DNA for the CDR3: TGTGCCAGTACTCCCTTGGGACTAGCTACTAACACTGAAGCTTTCTTT. This codes for CASTPLGLATNTEAFF.

The genes are TRBV5-1 and TRBJ2-2, with TRBD1 identical over 7 bases. The CDR3 extends over 14 amino acids. Germline CDR1 is SGHRS and CDR2 is YFSETQ. Trimming cost V 4 bases and J 4 bases; bases outside gene matches: 4. CDR3 region: CASSPGTVTGELFF. The CDR3 DNA sequence: TGCGCCAGCAGCCCCGGGACAGTCACCGGGGAGCTGTTTTTT.

The rearrangement joins TRBV4-2 to TRBJ2-4; 7 bases agree with TRBD2. Germline V gene lookup returns CDR1 LGHNA and CDR2 YNFKEQ. Unmatched junction bases numbered 9, after V lost 1 base and J lost 9 bases. The CDR3 is made up of 15 amino acids. The CDR3 DNA follows: TGTGCCAGCAGCCAAGTGGACCGGGAGGTGGCCATTCAGTACTTC. Translation gives CASSQVDREVAIQYF.

This chain uses TRBV5-1 with TRBJ2-2; D is perhaps TRBD1 (5 bases). The germline V and J ends were trimmed by 0 bases and 1 base, with 7 bases remaining between them. The CDR3 length is 15 residues. Germline V lookup: CDR1 SGHRS, CDR2 YFSETQ. This CDR3 is CASSLGTRNTGELFF. The CDR3 region has the DNA TGCGCCAGCAGCTTGGGGACAAGGAACACCGGGGAGCTGTTTTTT.

This chain links TRBV6-5 with TRBJ2-3; D perhaps matches TRBD1 (6 bases). V shed 11 bases and J shed 8 bases, with 17 bases lying between them. From germline, CDR1 is MNHEY and CDR2 SVGAGI. The CDR3 is 12 residues long. The CDR3 reads CAAQGGSGTQYF. CDR3 sequence (DNA): TGTGCCGCTCAAGGGGGAAGTGGTACGCAGTATTTT.

The chain employs TRBV4-2 and TRBJ2-3, with 12 bases aligning to TRBD2. This CDR3 has 21 amino acids. Germline CDR1 LGHNA, CDR2 YNFKEQ. With V trimmed by 0 bases and J by 4 bases, 17 bases remained unmatched. The CDR3 DNA is TGTGCCAGCAGCCAAGATCCGTCGGCTAGCGGGGGGGCAGGATCGTCAGATACGCAGTATTTT. As protein: CASSQDPSASGGAGSSDTQYF.

The rearrangement uses TRBV4-3 and TRBJ1-5; D might be TRBD1 (5 bases). V was cut by 1 base and J by 3 bases, with 10 bases left in between. CDR3 size: 15 residues. Germline V gives CDR1 LGHNA, CDR2 YSLEER. CDR3 DNA: TGCGCCAGCAGCCAAGGGACACATAACAATCAGCCCCAGCATTTT. The encoded protein is CASSQGTHNNQPQHF.

V and J are TRBV30 and TRBJ2-2, with a weak D call TRBD2 (5 bases). The germline V gene has CDR1 GTSNPN and CDR2 SVGIG (reference sequence). The CDR3 has 13 residues. V shed 5 bases and J shed 10 bases, with 17 bases lying between them. The CDR3 DNA follows: TGTGCCTGGGGAACCTTTCTAGCCGTGGAGCTGTTTTTT. It yields the protein CAWGTFLAVELFF.

This clone was recorded once. The chain is built from TRBV5-1 and TRBJ2-7; TRBD1 aligns across 7 bases. Losses at the gene ends were 4 bases for V and 4 bases for J; bases not matched to a gene: 11. Germline-derived CDR1 and CDR2 are SGHRS and YFSETQ. The CDR3 loop spans 15 amino acids. This CDR3 reads CASSPRDRSPYEQYF. In nucleotides, the CDR3 is TGCGCCAGCAGCCCTCGGGACAGAAGCCCGTACGAGCAGTACTTC.

The V call is TRBV6-2 or TRBV6-3, the J call TRBJ2-3; 14 bases agree with TRBD2. Trimming took 5 bases from V and 3 from J; bases not matched to a gene: 4. The germline V gene has CDR1 MNHEY and CDR2 SVGEGT. This CDR3 is built from 16 residues. The CDR3 here is CASSKRTSGGTDTQYF. Here the CDR3 DNA reads TGTGCCAGCAGTAAACGGACTAGCGGGGGGACAGATACGCAGTATTTT.

The V call is TRBV7-7, the J call TRBJ2-6; a possible D gene is TRBD2 (5 bases). The CDR3 spans 15 residues. Germline values: CDR1 SSHAT, CDR2 FNYEAQ (reference sequence). The DNA for the CDR3 is TGTGCTAGCTCGGCGGGCCTGGGTGGGGCCAACGTCCTGACTTTC. Its protein is CASSAGLGGANVLTF.

The gene calls are TRBV7-2 and TRBJ1-1; TRBD1 is a possible D gene (6 bases). Trimming took off 1 base at V and 4 bases at J, with 13 bases between the two ends. Germline-derived CDR1 and CDR2 are SGHTA and FQGNSA. The CDR3 is 15 amino acids. Here the CDR3 reads CASSLVAGATTEAFF. The CDR3 DNA sequence: TGTGCCAGCAGCTTAGTTGCAGGGGCGACCACTGAAGCTTTCTTT.

The CDR3 sequence is CASSLGVWLQETQYF. Here the CDR3 DNA reads TGTGCCAGCAGCTTAGGTGTATGGCTCCAAGAGACCCAGTACTTC. This rearrangement joins TRBV7-2 to TRBJ2-5; no definite D call. The CDR3 totals 15 residues. V lost 1 base to trimming and J lost 1 base, with 10 bases between them. Germline V gene data show CDR1 as SGHTA and CDR2 as FQGNSA. The full variable domain, its missing parts supplied by reference TRBV7-2 and TRBJ2-5, is GAGVSQSPSNKVTEKGKDVELRCDPISGHTALYWYRQSLGQGLEFLIYFQGNSAPDKSGLPSDRFSAERTGGSVSTLTIQRTQQEDSAVYLCASSLGVWLQETQYFGPGTRLLVL.

The rearrangement joins TRBV5-1 to TRBJ2-1; 10 bases match TRBD2. From germline, CDR1 is SGHRS and CDR2 YFSETQ. This CDR3 region has 17 residues. The ends lost 5 bases at V and 6 bases at J; junction bases unmatched: 14. The CDR3 region is CASRKQERLAGGNEQFF. The DNA for the CDR3 is TGCGCCAGCAGGAAACAGGAACGACTAGCGGGCGGCAATGAGCAGTTCTTC.

The CDR3 DNA reads TGTGCCAGCAGCAAAAAGAGGAGCTCCTATAATTCACCCCTCCACTTT. As protein: CASSKKRSSYNSPLHF. The chain combines TRBV21-1 with TRBJ1-6. TRBV21-1 is flagged as a pseudogene. The CDR3 spans 16 residues.

This clone has just one count. The chain has TRBV5-6 and TRBJ2-5; 7 nucleotides line up with TRBD1. The V and J ends lost 2 bases and 1 base, in that order; junction bases with no gene match: 2. The CDR3 totals 14 residues. Germline loops: CDR1 SGHDT, CDR2 YYEEEE. DNA of the CDR3: TGTGCCAGCAGCTTACGACAGGGCCAAGAGACCCAGTACTTC. Amino acid sequence: CASSLRQGQETQYF.

The chain employs TRBV24-1 and TRBJ1-2; 8 bases are a match to TRBD1. Germline CDR1 and CDR2: KGHDR and SFDVKD. The V segment lost 3 bases and the J segment 5 bases; nucleotides outside the gene matches: 13. The length of the CDR3 is 17 residues. Here the CDR3 DNA reads TGTGCCACCAGTGATCAGCCGGGACAGGAACCTCTATATGGCTACACCTTC. It specifies CATSDQPGQEPLYGYTF.

The CDR3 here is CASSQDTGNYNSPLHF. CDR3 nucleotide sequence: TGTGCCAGCAGCCAAGACACAGGAAACTATAATTCACCCCTCCACTTT. The rearrangement joins TRBV4-2 to TRBJ1-6; tentatively, D is TRBD1 (5 bases). There are 16 residues in the CDR3. Trimming stripped 0 bases from V and 3 bases from J, with 9 bases between. Germline V gene data show CDR1 as LGHNA and CDR2 as YNFKEQ.

The chain couples TRBV6-2 or TRBV6-3 to TRBJ2-5; 9 nucleotides match TRBD2. CDR3 length equals 14 residues. From germline, CDR1 is MNHEY and CDR2 SVGEGT. V lost 6 bases to trimming and J lost 5 bases; unmatched junction nucleotides: 7. The CDR3 region has the DNA TGTGCCAGCAGATACGCGGGGGGGCGGGAGACCCAGTACTTC. Translation: CASRYAGGRETQYF.

The CDR3 region is CASNTIGNTYNEQFF. CDR3 sequence (DNA): TGTGCCAGCAATACCATCGGGAACACCTACAATGAGCAGTTCTTC. The V call is TRBV6-5, the J call TRBJ2-1, with a tentative D call TRBD2 (5 bases). Trimming removed 7 bases at V and 2 bases at J, with 15 bases between. The germline CDR1 and CDR2 sequences are MNHEY and SVGAGI. The CDR3 loop spans 15 amino acids.

This clone was detected once. The chain links TRBV5-1 to TRBJ2-2; no reliable D call. The CDR3 runs to 14 residues. The germline CDR1 and CDR2 sequences are SGHRS and YFSETQ. The V end lost 3 bases, the J end lost 2 bases, and 8 bases lay between the germline ends. The chain's CDR3 is CASSSSTNTGELFF. The CDR3 nucleotides read TGCGCCAGCAGCTCTAGTACTAACACCGGGGAGCTGTTTTTT.

The chain carries TRBV6-5 and TRBJ2-5; the match to TRBD2 covers 8 bases. V dropped 5 bases and J dropped 5; count of bases not matched to a gene: 7. The germline V gene has CDR1 MNHEY and CDR2 SVGAGI. The CDR3 is 14 amino acids. The CDR3 spells CASSPSGSEETQYF. The CDR3 DNA sequence: TGTGCCAGCAGTCCAAGCGGGAGTGAGGAGACCCAGTACTTC.

The rearrangement links TRBV27 to TRBJ1-2; 7 bases are a match to TRBD1. From germline, CDR1 is MNHEY and CDR2 SMNVEV (reference sequence). The CDR3 length is 14 residues. Losses at the gene ends were 5 bases for V and 7 bases for J; bases not matched to a gene: 10. The CDR3 DNA reads TGTGCCAGCAGTATCGCAGGGGGTCTAACTGGCTACACCTTC. This gives the protein CASSIAGGLTGYTF.